These T cell receptor beta chains were read from a single sample in a study of T cells after somatic rescue of genetic block. The data were produced by immunoSEQ multiplex PCR, yet TCRdb's version contains in-frame clones alone and is incomplete. This sample has roughly 14,000 clones, with about 70% found just once. The specimen sequenced was peripheral blood mononuclear cells (PBMCs). Source of these receptors: a boy between 10 and 17 years old. The CDR3 runs from the conserved cysteine through the conserved F or W. D genes are given only for firm matches. Size is stated for part of the rows, as once, few or many counts, or as a class when the clone is expanded.

D gene | J gene | clone size | V gene | CDR3 DNA | CDR3 protein
TRBD1 | TRBJ2-7 | NA | TRBV6-5 | TGTGCCAGTTCCTCCGGGACAGGGGGCTGGGAGCAGTACTTC | CASSSGTGGWEQYF
TRBD2 | TRBJ2-1 | few | TRBV10-3 | TGTGCCATCAGTGTAGCTAGCGGGGTGATTAGCTCCTACAATGAGCAGTTCTTC | CAISVASGVISSYNEQFF
NA | TRBJ2-7 | NA | TRBV18 | TGTGCCAGCTCCCCCAAAGTTTACGAGCAGTACTTC | CASSPKVYEQYF
NA | TRBJ2-6 | NA | TRBV11-3 | TGTGCCAGCAGCTTAGGCGCCCACGCATCTTCCTCTGGGGCCAACGTCCTGACTTTC | CASSLGAHASSSGANVLTF
TRBD2 | TRBJ2-2 | NA | TRBV6-5 | TGTGCCAGCAGTTACCCCACTAGCGGGAACACCGGGGAGCTGTTTTTT | CASSYPTSGNTGELFF
NA | TRBJ1-2 | NA | TRBV29-1 | TGCAGCGTTGAAACCCTAGTGGAGGGCTACACCTTC | CSVETLVEGYTF
TRBD1 | TRBJ2-1 | few | TRBV28 | TGTGCCAGCAGTCCTTCCGGGACAGGGGCCCATGGGCAGTTCTTC | CASSPSGTGAHGQFF
NA | TRBJ1-5 | few | TRBV7-5 | NA | CARSPGGVGFGIDRDGNQPQHF
NA | TRBJ1-1 | NA | TRBV9 | TGTGCCAGCAGCGCCTTCTCGGGAGGGCCTTCAGGGGAAGCTTTCTTT | CASSAFSGGPSGEAFF
NA | TRBJ1-2 | NA | TRBV12-2 | TGTGCAAGTCGCGGTAGGGTACAGGGCCTCTATGGCTACACCTTC | CASRGRVQGLYGYTF
TRBD1 | TRBJ2-6 | NA | TRBV9 | TGTGCCAGCAGCGTAGCTAAGGGGACAGGGGCCCTTGGGGGGGCCAACGTCCTGACTTTC | CASSVAKGTGALGGANVLTF
TRBD2 | TRBJ2-5 | NA | TRBV25-1 | TGTGCCAGCAGTGATCCAAACCGTCTAGCGGGCACCTCAGAGACCCAGTACTTC | CASSDPNRLAGTSETQYF
NA | TRBJ1-5 | once | TRBV28 | TGTGCCAGCAGCCCACCGACCGGGCAGCCCCAGCATTTT | CASSPPTGQPQHF
TRBD1 | TRBJ2-3 | NA | TRBV5-1 | TGCGCCAGCAGCCTACAGGGGCTGGACACAGATACGCAGTATTTT | CASSLQGLDTDTQYF
NA | TRBJ2-7 | NA | TRBV27 | TGTGCCAGCAGCTCGGTTGGGGAGTCCTACGAGCAGTACTTC | CASSSVGESYEQYF
NA | TRBJ1-6 | NA | TRBV10-3 | TGTGCCATCAGTGAGCCTCGTCCAGCGCTCCTCCACTTT | CAISEPRPALLHF
NA | TRBJ1-1 | NA | TRBV5-1 | TGCGCCAGCAGCTGGATCTCCGGGGTGAACACTGAAGCTTTCTTT | CASSWISGVNTEAFF
NA | TRBJ1-1 | few | TRBV28 | TGTGCCAGCACCCCGGGACGGGTGAACACTGAAGCTTTCTTT | CASTPGRVNTEAFF
TRBD1 | TRBJ1-2 | large | TRBV28 | TGTGCCAGCAGTTTAAACAGGGGGAATTGGAACTATGGCTACACCTTC | CASSLNRGNWNYGYTF
NA | TRBJ2-7 | NA | TRBV6-6 | TGTGCCAGCAGTCACGGGATCTCCTACGAGCAGTACTTC | CASSHGISYEQYF
NA | TRBJ1-3 | NA | TRBV28 | TGTGCCAGCAGTTTAGGGGTCCCTGGAAACACCATATATTTT | CASSLGVPGNTIYF
NA | TRBJ2-1 | NA | TRBV11-2 | TGTGCCAGCAGCTCCCACGGGGGCAAAGCCAATGAGCAGTTCTTC | CASSSHGGKANEQFF
NA | TRBJ1-4 | NA | TRBV5-1 | TGCGCCAGCAGCTTCGGGGGGGCTGAGGAAAAACTGTTTTTT | CASSFGGAEEKLFF
NA | TRBJ2-6 | NA | TRBV5-1 | TGCGCCAGCAGCCATGGGCCCCTTTCTGGGGCCAACGTCCTGACTTTC | CASSHGPLSGANVLTF
NA | TRBJ1-5 | NA | TRBV7-6 | TGTGCCAGCAGCTTGGAACAGCCGCAGGCAGATTCCAATCAGCCCCAGCATTTT | CASSLEQPQADSNQPQHF
NA | TRBJ2-7 | NA | TRBV14 | TGTGCCAGCAGCCAGGGCCGACAAAGGTCCAACGAGCAGTACTTC | CASSQGRQRSNEQYF
NA | TRBJ1-4 | NA | TRBV19 | TGTGCCAGTAGTCGAGCTGGGGCAACGGGAAAACTGTTTTTT | CASSRAGATGKLFF
TRBD1 | TRBJ1-5 | NA | TRBV19 | TGTGCCAGTAGACCTCCGGGACAGGGCACTCATTATAGCAATCAGCCCCAGCATTTT | CASRPPGQGTHYSNQPQHF
NA | TRBJ2-7 | NA | TRBV29-1 | TGCAGCGCCAAGGGGCAGTCCTACGAGCAGTACTTC | CSAKGQSYEQYF
TRBD1 | TRBJ2-7 | once | TRBV6-6 | TGTGCCAGCAGTTACAGGGGACCTACAGGGGCCTACGAGCAGTACTTC | CASSYRGPTGAYEQYF
NA | TRBJ2-7 | NA | TRBV27 | TGTGCCAGCAGTTTGCAGGGGATGGGCTACGAGCAGTACTTC | CASSLQGMGYEQYF
TRBD1 | TRBJ1-4 | NA | TRBV6-5 | TGTGCCAGCAGCAACCAACAGGGGAAACTGTTTTTT | CASSNQQGKLFF
NA | TRBJ1-1 | NA | TRBV30 | TGTGCCTGGAGTGTATGGGCTTCTGGGGGGGCGAGGGGAACTTTCTTT | CAWSVWASGGARGTFF
NA | TRBJ2-7 | NA | TRBV10-3 | TGTGCCATCAGTGTGGGGGGCCCCTCCTACGAGCAGTACTTC | CAISVGGPSYEQYF
TRBD1 | TRBJ1-3 | NA | TRBV10-3 | TGTGCCATCAGGGGACAGGCACTCTCTGGAAACACCATATATTTT | CAIRGQALSGNTIYF
TRBD1 | TRBJ1-2 | NA | TRBV7-3 | TGTGCCAGCAGCTTACAGGGGGCCTTGGCTAACTATGGCTACACCTTC | CASSLQGALANYGYTF
TRBD1 | TRBJ1-6 | NA | TRBV19 | TGTGCCAGTAGTACGACGCACAGGGGGCAGAATTCACCCCTCCACTTT | CASSTTHRGQNSPLHF
NA | TRBJ1-2 | NA | TRBV28 | TGTGCCAGCAGTTTATGGTCGACAGCTAACTATGGCTACACCTTC | CASSLWSTANYGYTF
TRBD1 | TRBJ2-7 | NA | TRBV18 | TGTGCCAGCTCACCAGCGGACAGGGGCTACGAGCAGTACTTC | CASSPADRGYEQYF
NA | TRBJ1-5 | NA | TRBV5-5 | TGTGCCAGCAGCCTAGGGAACCGCAATCAGCCCCAGCATTTT | CASSLGNRNQPQHF
NA | TRBJ1-2 | NA | TRBV29-1 | TGCAGCGTTTACGAGGGCTACACCTTC | CSVYEGYTF
NA | TRBJ2-7 | few | TRBV6-5 | TGTGCCAGCAGGTCCCCGGGGAGGTACGAGCAGTACTTC | CASRSPGRYEQYF
NA | TRBJ2-7 | few | TRBV5-1 | TGCGCCAGCAGCCCCCTAGGCTCCTACGAGCAGTACTTC | CASSPLGSYEQYF
TRBD2 | TRBJ2-2 | NA | TRBV7-3 | TGTGCCAGCAGCTTGGGACTAGCGGGAACCGGGGAGCTGTTTTTT | CASSLGLAGTGELFF
TRBD1 | TRBJ1-6 | NA | TRBV6-6 | TGTGCCACCGTGGGACAGGTTAATTCACCCCTCCACTTT | CATVGQVNSPLHF
TRBD2 | TRBJ2-5 | few | TRBV7-3 | TGTGCCAGCAGCTTAAAAACTAGCGGGAGAAGGGAGACCCAGTACTTC | CASSLKTSGRRETQYF
NA | TRBJ2-7 | NA | TRBV23-1 | TGCGCCAGCAGTCAATCGGATGGCTACGAGCAGTACTTC | CASSQSDGYEQYF
NA | TRBJ1-1 | NA | TRBV6-5 | TGTGCCAGCAGTTACTGGGGAGGGAGGAACACTGAAGCTTTCTTT | CASSYWGGRNTEAFF
NA | TRBJ2-1 | NA | TRBV7-6 | TGTGCCAGCAGCTTAGTGGGAGCCTACAATGAGCAGTTCTTC | CASSLVGAYNEQFF
TRBD1 | TRBJ1-1 | NA | TRBV18 | TGTGCCAGCTCATGGGATGTCGTAACAGGGGCTAGCCCTGAAGCTTTCTTT | CASSWDVVTGASPEAFF
TRBD2 | TRBJ2-1 | NA | TRBV30 | TGTGCGGTTTATAGCGGGGGGGCAAAGCAGTTCTTC | CAVYSGGAKQFF
NA | TRBJ1-1 | NA | TRBV6-6 | TGTGCCAGCAGTTATAAGGTTCCCGTATGGGATGAAGCTTTCTTT | CASSYKVPVWDEAFF
TRBD2 | TRBJ2-1 | NA | TRBV27 | TGTGCCAGCAGTTTAGGACTAGCGGGAGTTGGTGAGCAGTTCTTC | CASSLGLAGVGEQFF
TRBD1 | TRBJ1-3 | NA | TRBV7-8 | TGTGCCAGCAGCTCCGGAAGGGGACAGTCCGGCTCTGGAAACACCATATATTTT | CASSSGRGQSGSGNTIYF
TRBD1 | TRBJ2-1 | NA | TRBV11-2 | TGTGCCAGCAGCTTTGGGACAGGGGGCAAAAATGAGCAGTTCTTC | CASSFGTGGKNEQFF